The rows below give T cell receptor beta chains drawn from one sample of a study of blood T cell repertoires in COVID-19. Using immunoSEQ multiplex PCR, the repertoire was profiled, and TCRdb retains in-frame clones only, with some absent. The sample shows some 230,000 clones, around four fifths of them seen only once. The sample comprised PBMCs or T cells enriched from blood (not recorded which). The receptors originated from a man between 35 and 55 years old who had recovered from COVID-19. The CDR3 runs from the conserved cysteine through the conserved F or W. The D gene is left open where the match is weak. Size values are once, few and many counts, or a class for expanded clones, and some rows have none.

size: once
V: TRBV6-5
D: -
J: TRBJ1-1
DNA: TGTGCCAGCAGACTGGGCTCCGGGACTGACACTGAAGCTTTCTTT
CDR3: CASRLGSGTDTEAFF

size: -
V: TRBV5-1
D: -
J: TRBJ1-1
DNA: TGCGCCAGCAGGGCAGAACCGTTGAACACTGAAGCTTTCTTT
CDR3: CASRAEPLNTEAFF

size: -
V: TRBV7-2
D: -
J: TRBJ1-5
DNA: TGTGCCAGCAGCTTGGAGGGTCAGCCCCAGCATTTT
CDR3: CASSLEGQPQHF

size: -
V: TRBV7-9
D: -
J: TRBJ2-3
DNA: TGTGCCAGCAGCCACGATGGGGGGGCAACAGATACGCAGTATTTT
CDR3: CASSHDGGATDTQYF

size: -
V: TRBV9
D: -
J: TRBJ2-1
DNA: TGTGCCAGCAGCGTAGATTCAGCGTGGGAGCAGTTCTTC
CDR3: CASSVDSAWEQFF

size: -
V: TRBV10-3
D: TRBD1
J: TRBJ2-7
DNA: TGTGCCATCAGCGCCTATGGGTGGGGACAGGGGACCGTCGAGCAGTACTTC
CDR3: CAISAYGWGQGTVEQYF

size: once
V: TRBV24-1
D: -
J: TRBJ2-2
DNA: TGTGCCACCAGTGATTCGAGGGCCTCGACCGGGGAGCTGTTTTTT
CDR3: CATSDSRASTGELFF

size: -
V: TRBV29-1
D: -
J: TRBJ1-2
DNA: TGCAGCGCTCGGGGACACGAGGAAGGCTACACCTTC
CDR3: CSARGHEEGYTF

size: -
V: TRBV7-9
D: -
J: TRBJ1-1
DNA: TGTGCCAGCGCGCGGGCGGCTGAAGCTTTCTTT
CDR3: CASARAAEAFF

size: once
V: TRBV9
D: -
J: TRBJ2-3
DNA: TGTGCCAGCAGCGGACCAGGGGTGCAGGGCACAGATACGCAGTATTTT
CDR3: CASSGPGVQGTDTQYF

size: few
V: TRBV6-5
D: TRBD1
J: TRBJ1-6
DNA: TGTGCCAGCAGTTTTAACAGGGGCAATTCACCCCTCCACTTT
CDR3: CASSFNRGNSPLHF

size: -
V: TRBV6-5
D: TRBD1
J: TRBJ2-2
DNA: TGTGCCAGCACTAGACAGGGGATGAACACCGGGGAGCTGTTTTTT
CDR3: CASTRQGMNTGELFF

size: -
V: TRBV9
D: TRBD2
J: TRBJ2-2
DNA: TGTGCCAGCAGTCCACTAGCGGGAACCGGGGAGCTGTTTTTT
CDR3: CASSPLAGTGELFF

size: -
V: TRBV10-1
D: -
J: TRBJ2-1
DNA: TGCGCCAGCAGTGAAAACCGCGGGTCCGAGCAGTTCTTC
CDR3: CASSENRGSEQFF

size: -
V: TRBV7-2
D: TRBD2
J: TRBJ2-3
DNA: TGTGCCAGCAGACTCTCTAGCGGGAATCCAGATACGCAGTATTTT
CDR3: CASRLSSGNPDTQYF

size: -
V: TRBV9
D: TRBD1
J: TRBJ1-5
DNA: TGTGCCAGCAGCGCCGGGACAGGGGACAGCAATCAGCCCCAGCATTTT
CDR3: CASSAGTGDSNQPQHF

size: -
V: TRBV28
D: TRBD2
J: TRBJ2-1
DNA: TGTGCCAGCAGTTTTAGCGGGACGCCCTACAATGAGCAGTTCTTC
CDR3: CASSFSGTPYNEQFF

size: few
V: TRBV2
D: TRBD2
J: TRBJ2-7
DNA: TGTGCCAGCAGTGAACTTCTCGCGGGAGTCGCCGAGCAGTACTTC
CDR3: CASSELLAGVAEQYF

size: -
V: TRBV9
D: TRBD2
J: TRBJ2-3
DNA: TGTGCCAGCAGCGAGCGGGGCACCACAGATACGCAGTATTTT
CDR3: CASSERGTTDTQYF

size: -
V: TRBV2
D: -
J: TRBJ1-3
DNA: TGTGCCAGCCAGGGTGATCAACTCTCTGGAAACACCATATATTTT
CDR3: CASQGDQLSGNTIYF

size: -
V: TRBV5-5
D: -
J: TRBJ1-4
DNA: TGTGCCAGCAGCTTAGGGGCAGGTGACCCAGGTAAACTGTTTTTT
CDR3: CASSLGAGDPGKLFF

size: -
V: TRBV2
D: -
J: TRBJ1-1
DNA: TGTGCCAGCAGCGTTTCGAACACTGAAGCTTTCTTT
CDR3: CASSVSNTEAFF

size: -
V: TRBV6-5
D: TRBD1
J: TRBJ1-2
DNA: TGTGCCAGCAGGGGACAGGGTTTGGGTAACTATGGCTACACCTTC
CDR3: CASRGQGLGNYGYTF

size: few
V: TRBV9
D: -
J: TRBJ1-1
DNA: TGTGCCAGCAGCGCGACAGACTACACTGAAGCTTTCTTT
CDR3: CASSATDYTEAFF

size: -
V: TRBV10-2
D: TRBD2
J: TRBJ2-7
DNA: TGCGCCAGCAGTGAGTCGGGCGGGAGCTCCTACGAGCAGTACTTC
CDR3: CASSESGGSSYEQYF

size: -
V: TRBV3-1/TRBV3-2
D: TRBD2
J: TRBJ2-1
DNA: TGTGCCAGCAGCCTCGGGACTAGCGGACGTGCAAATGAGCAGTTCTTC
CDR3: CASSLGTSGRANEQFF

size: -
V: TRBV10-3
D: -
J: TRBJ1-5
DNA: TGTGCCATCAGTTCGGGGGGCGTTAATCAGCCCCAGCATTTT
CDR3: CAISSGGVNQPQHF

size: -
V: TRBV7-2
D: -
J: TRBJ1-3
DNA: TGTGCCAGCAGCAACAGCATCTCTGGAAACACCATATATTTT
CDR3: CASSNSISGNTIYF

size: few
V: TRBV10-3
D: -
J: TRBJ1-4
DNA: TGTGCCATCAAAGGGGGGGAGTCAGAAAAACTGTTTTTT
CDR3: CAIKGGESEKLFF

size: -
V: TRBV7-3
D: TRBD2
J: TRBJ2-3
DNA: TGTGCCAGCAGACCTGGACTAGCCGCGGATACGCAGTATTTT
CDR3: CASRPGLAADTQYF

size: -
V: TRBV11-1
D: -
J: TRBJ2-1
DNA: TGTGCCAGCAGCTTAGTCATCGGGGGCAATGAGCAGTTCTTC
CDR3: CASSLVIGGNEQFF

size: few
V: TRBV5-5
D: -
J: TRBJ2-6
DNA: TGTGCCAGCACCCTCGGGTCGACTGGGGCCAACGTCCTGACTTTC
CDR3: CASTLGSTGANVLTF

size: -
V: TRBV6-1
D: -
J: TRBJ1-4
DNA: TGTGCCAGCAGTGAACCCATACACGCCGAAAAACTGTTTTTT
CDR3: CASSEPIHAEKLFF

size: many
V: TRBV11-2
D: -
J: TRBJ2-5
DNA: TGTGCCAGCAGCCCTCAGGGGCTAGGGACCCAGTACTTC
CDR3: CASSPQGLGTQYF

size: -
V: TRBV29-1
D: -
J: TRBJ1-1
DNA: TGCAGCGGGGGACATATCACTGAAGCTTTCTTT
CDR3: CSGGHITEAFF

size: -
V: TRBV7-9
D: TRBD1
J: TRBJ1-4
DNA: TGTGCCAGCAGCTTATACCAGGGGGAACTGTTTTTT
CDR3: CASSLYQGELFF

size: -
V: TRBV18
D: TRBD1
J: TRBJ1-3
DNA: TGTGCCAGCTCACCACCGACAGGGGATGGAAACACCATATATTTT
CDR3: CASSPPTGDGNTIYF

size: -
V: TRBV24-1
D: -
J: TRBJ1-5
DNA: TGTGCCACCAGTGACCCCGAGACAGCGTATAGCAATCAGCCCCAGCATTTT
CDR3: CATSDPETAYSNQPQHF

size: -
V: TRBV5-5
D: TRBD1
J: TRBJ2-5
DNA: TGTGCCAGCAGCTGGACAGGGGTGGAGACCCAGTACTTC
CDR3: CASSWTGVETQYF

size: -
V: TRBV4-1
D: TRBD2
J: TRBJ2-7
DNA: TGCGCCAGCAGCCAACCTAGCGGATCCTACGAGCAGTACTTC
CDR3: CASSQPSGSYEQYF

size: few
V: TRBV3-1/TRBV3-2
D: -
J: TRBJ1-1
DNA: TGTGCCAGCAGCCGGGGGGGACCCCCGATCCACTTT
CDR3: CASSRGGPPIHF

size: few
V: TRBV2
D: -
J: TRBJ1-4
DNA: TGTGCCAGCAGGCCTCAGGGAAATGAAAAACTGTTTTTT
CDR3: CASRPQGNEKLFF